This T cell receptor beta chain was retrieved from a study of shared clonotypes between healthy human individuals (dated by TCRdb to about 2020). For context, the study as a whole: A few men and a couple of women, aged 18 to 49 years, made up the cohort. For each donor, CD4 naive and CD4 memory were each given three plates, CD8 naive was given two plates, and CD8 memory was given one plate. To estimate repertoire size and how much clonotypes are shared between individuals, the study performed deep sequencing of blood TCR repertoires from about 5 healthy adults. Libraries were prepared and TCR repertoires were sequenced by different laboratories using diverse techniques, in order to increase sequencing depth and limit assay-specific biases. Each donor's leukapheresis produced roughly between roughly 0.85 and 9.5 billion PBMCs. Study-level results and caveats: Across several donors, 5% to 6% of naive CD4, around 3.3% of naive CD8, around 2.1% of memory CD4, and 0.4% to 0.45% of memory CD8 clonotypes were shared. Incomplete sequencing was indicated by rarefaction of sorted-subset datasets, despite the large sequencing depth. Compared with non-shared clonotypes, clonotypes shared by all four sorted-subset donors had higher generation probabilities. Pairwise subsampling indicated that sequencing depth was expected to affect the degree of clonotype sharing among donors. Sampling was limited to blood, and TCR repertoires in tissue likely differ from TCR repertoires in blood. The small number of donors limited the genetic and exposure-history diversity represented. Estimated clonotype richness was generally larger for naive than for memory subsets.

Comment on this clone: No antigen is known for it. No much larger clone is present one base from it, and per-base qualities are unavailable. The same CDR3 also results from other DNA sequences found in this sample.

Using the deep immunoSEQ assay, TCR CDR3 regions were amplified from genomic DNA by multiplex PCR. For each cell subset, the extracted genomic DNA was distributed evenly across all wells of several immunoSEQ 96-well plates, and each plate served as one replicate. For sorted subsets, each replicate PCR was loaded with 200 ng genomic DNA, equivalent to about 33,000 T cell genomes. Purified libraries were quantified with a Qubit 3.0 fluorometer, sized on a Bioanalyzer 2100, and re-quantified with the KAPA Library Quantification kit. A separate single-read 150-cycle Illumina NextSeq 550 flow cell was used to sequence each immunoSEQ 96-well plate. Concerning the study's data processing: The immunoSEQ output contained only junctional sequences without quality scores, so filtering could not match that applied to full-length reads. To assign V/J genes and CDR3, sequences were annotated against IMGT germline references using PyIR, a Python wrapper for IgBLAST v1.9. Reads with weak V/J assignments (E-value above 1e-6), missing CDR3, stop codons, out-of-frame junctions, or ambiguous translated residues were removed. V3J clonotypes were defined as sequences sharing the same inferred V gene, J gene, and CDR3 amino acid sequence. Percentage overlap between repertoires was computed as shared unique clonotypes divided by the size of the smaller repertoire. Three approaches were used to assess repertoire richness: RTK rarefaction, the Chao1 estimator, and Recon v2.1 estimates of unobserved clonotypes. OLGA was used to compute generation probabilities for all TCRbeta clonotypes that the gDNA method yielded from a few donors. This immuneACCESS table, as held by TCRdb, lists in-frame sequences with V and J called but not all clones. Of the missing ones, under half trace to an unresolved V gene in checked studies; the others have no known cause. That table gives V, J and clone size, and the DNA gave D and trimming. The sample includes 2 million to 3 million clones, with roughly 93% observed a single time. Jointly, the top ten make up 0.35% to 0.45% of the sample.

Healthy HIV-negative adults with no recently reported acute infections or vaccinations were included as donors. Every donor was a Caucasian adult residing in Nashville, Tennessee, USA. CD4+ T cells were enriched through magnetic negative selection, after which naive cells were positively selected on CD45RA and the remaining negative fraction served as the memory subset. Blood was obtained by leukapheresis, after which PBMCs were separated by Ficoll-Histopaque density gradient centrifugation and cryopreserved in liquid nitrogen vapor phase. Purity and quantity of every magnetically sorted T cell population were checked by analytical flow cytometry. Genomic DNA was isolated from each sorted fraction and quantified by UV absorbance on a Nanodrop 2000c. Sequenced material: naive CD4+ T cells from PBMCs. In the paper's terms, the cell subset or site label means: CD45RA+ positively selected. The receptor was derived from a man between 18 and 35 years old in good health. Some clones in this sample may be carry-over from other donors' samples.

Here is the DNA: TGTGCCAGCAGCTTGCTGAACACTGAAGCTTTCTTT. Protein translation: CASSLLNTEAFF. This sequence uses TRBV5-4 and TRBJ1-1; too little of a D gene remains to name it. The CDR1 and CDR2 encoded by the germline V gene (reference sequence) are SGHNT and YYREEE. Including the terminal cysteine and phenylalanine, the CDR3 comprises 12 residues. The only DNA kept is the CDR3, 36 bases in frame from the first base. V and J are truncated by 1 base and 0 bases respectively, leaving an intervening sequence of 1 base.